Below, 26 T cell receptor beta chains from the same sample are listed, as sequenced in a study of cytomegalovirus exposure and HLA in healthy donors. Profiled with immunoSEQ multiplex PCR; TCRdb holds only in-frame clones, not every one. This repertoire shows tens of thousands of clones, roughly 94% found once; its top ten account for about 2.1%. Sequencing input: PBMCs. The source of these receptors is a woman in her late teens or twenties in good health and CMV-seropositive.

This sequence joins TRBV6-5 and TRBJ2-2, with D perhaps matching TRBD1 (6 bases). V was shortened by 3 bases and J by 3 bases, with 11 bases between the two germline ends. Germline CDR1 and CDR2: MNHEY and SVGAGI. The CDR3 runs to 15 residues. The CDR3 coding sequence is TGTGCCAGCAGTTATGGCAGGGGCGACACCGGGGAGCTGTTTTTT. Its protein product is CASSYGRGDTGELFF.

The chain couples TRBV5-1 to TRBJ2-7, with TRBD1 matching over 7 bases. V trimming: 4 bases; J trimming: 6 bases; junction bases outside the gene matches: 13. The CDR3 spans 15 residues. CDR1 is SGHRS, CDR2 YFSETQ, per germline. Written as DNA, the CDR3 is TGCGCCAGCAGCCTAGGAATACAGACAGGGTCCGAGCAGTACTTC. Its translation is CASSLGIQTGSEQYF.

The V call is TRBV9, the J call TRBJ2-1; 7 bases line up with TRBD2. V was clipped by 4 bases and J by 7 bases; unmatched bases: 8. The CDR3 loop spans 14 amino acids. The germline V gene has CDR1 SGDLS and CDR2 YYNGEE. The DNA of the CDR3 is TGTGCCAGCAGCCTACCGGGGGGACGGAATGAGCAGTTCTTC. Protein: CASSLPGGRNEQFF. The whole variable domain, remainder taken from reference TRBV9 and TRBJ2-1, is DSGVTQTPKHLITATGQRVTLRCSPRSGDLSVYWYQQSLDQGLQFLIQYYNGEERAKGNILERFSAQQFPDLHSELNLSSLELGDSALYFCASSLPGGRNEQFFGPGTRLTVL.

The V call is TRBV15, the J call TRBJ1-5, with TRBD1 matching 8 bases. After removal of 3 bases from V and 9 bases from J, the junction contained 10 bases not matched to a gene. Germline CDR1 and CDR2: LNHNV and YYDKDF (reference sequence). The CDR3 runs to 15 residues. In DNA form, the CDR3 reads TGTGCCACCAGCAGGACCTCCGACGGACAGGGGCCCCAGCATTTT. Protein: CATSRTSDGQGPQHF.

V is TRBV7-2 and J is TRBJ2-5, with D possibly matching TRBD1 (5 bases). The CDR3 has 14 amino acids. V shed 3 bases and J shed 0 bases, with 8 bases lying between them. Germline assignment: CDR1 SGHTA and CDR2 FQGNSA. CDR3 DNA: TGTGCCAGCAGCTTCGACAGTTACCAAGAGACCCAGTACTTC. It codes for CASSFDSYQETQYF.

J is TRBJ2-3 and V is TRBV21-1; TRBD2 reflects the table's D call only, with no check against the DNA. TRBV21-1 is a pseudogene segment. The length of the CDR3 is 16 residues. CDR3 nucleotides: TGTGCCAGCAGGGGGTATGGGTGGGGGGAGCCAGATACGCAGTATTTT. Its protein is CASRGYGWGEPDTQYF.

The chain joins TRBV10-3 to TRBJ2-3, with 9 bases that match TRBD1. Unmatched junction bases numbered 6, after V lost 6 bases and J lost 2 bases. This CDR3 comprises 15 residues. Germline V lookup: CDR1 ENHRY, CDR2 SYGVKD. As DNA, the CDR3 is TGTGCCATCAGGGGACAGGGCAAATACACAGATACGCAGTATTTT. Its translation is CAIRGQGKYTDTQYF.

The genes are TRBV10-2 and TRBJ1-4, with 9 bases fitting TRBD1. The CDR3 contains 14 residues. Germline V gives CDR1 WSHSY, CDR2 SAAADI. With 4 bases clipped from V and 7 bases from J, the junction kept 4 bases outside the gene matches. The CDR3 DNA follows: TGCGCCAGCAGTGGGACAGGGGATTTTGAAAAACTGTTTTTT. The encoded protein is CASSGTGDFEKLFF.

J is TRBJ2-7 and V is TRBV11-2; 9 nucleotides align to TRBD1. CDR3 length equals 15 residues. The germline gives CDR1 SGHAT, CDR2 FQNNGV. Trimming removed 5 bases from V and 4 bases from J; junction bases left unmatched: 9. CDR3 residues: CASSRPRDREYEQYF. For the CDR3, the DNA is TGTGCCAGCAGCCGTCCGCGGGACAGGGAATACGAGCAGTACTTC.

This clone was observed once. V is TRBV18 and J is TRBJ1-5, with 10 bases that match TRBD1. V lost 3 bases, J lost 4 bases, and 6 bases stayed unmatched. Per germline, CDR1 KGHSH and CDR2 LQKENI. This CDR3 region has 16 residues. CDR3 bases: TGTGCCAGCTCACCGGGACAGGGGATGGGGAATCAGCCCCAGCATTTT. This encodes CASSPGQGMGNQPQHF.

V usage is TRBV6-1 and J usage is TRBJ1-5; D is uncertain. The CDR3 runs to 13 residues. Trimming removed 7 bases from V and 4 bases from J, with 11 bases in between. Germline assignment: CDR1 MNHNS and CDR2 SASEGT. CDR3 residues: CASTPGKNQPQHF. CDR3 bases: TGTGCCAGCACCCCCGGGAAGAATCAGCCCCAGCATTTT.

The V gene is TRBV9, the J gene TRBJ2-7; possibly TRBD2 for D (6 bases). Germline lookup yields CDR1 SGDLS and CDR2 YYNGEE. The CDR3 runs 15 residues. V lost 0 bases and J 4 bases, leaving 14 bases between the germline ends. The CDR3 region has the DNA TGTGCCAGCAGCGTAGGCGGTAGCGGAGCTTACGAGCAGTACTTC. Amino acids: CASSVGGSGAYEQYF.

The CDR3: CASSLRTGADTQYF. CDR3 nucleotides: TGTGCCAGCAGCTTGAGGACAGGGGCAGATACGCAGTATTTT. The chain recombines TRBV7-9 with TRBJ2-3; 9 nucleotides match TRBD1. The V gene end was trimmed by 3 bases and the J gene end by 4 bases; junction bases not matched to a gene: 2. CDR3 length equals 14 residues. Germline values: CDR1 SEHNR, CDR2 FQNEAQ (reference sequence). Combining the CDR3 with reference TRBV7-9 and TRBJ2-3 gives the whole variable domain DTGVSQNPRHKITKRGQNVTFRCDPISEHNRLYWYRQTLGQGPEFLTYFQNEAQLEKSRLLSDRFSAERPKGSFSTLEIQRTEQGDSAMYLCASSLRTGADTQYFGPGTRLTVL.

This chain uses TRBV15 with TRBJ2-3; TRBD2 might be the D (6 bases). The CDR3 is made up of 15 amino acids. With 6 bases removed from V and 2 bases from J, the gap between germline ends came to 15 bases. Germline-derived CDR1 and CDR2 are LNHNV and YYDKDF (reference sequence). In DNA, the CDR3 is TGTGCCACCAGACCGATGGAGGGATACACAGATACGCAGTATTTT. Amino acids: CATRPMEGYTDTQYF.

This clone was picked up a small number of times. This chain uses TRBV19 with TRBJ1-5; D not certain. Germline CDR1 reads LNHDA; CDR2 reads SQIVND (reference sequence). V was clipped by 8 bases and J by 4 bases, with 12 bases between them. The CDR3 runs 13 residues. CDR3 DNA sequence: TGTGCCAGTGCGGAGGTAAGGAATCAGCCCCAGCATTTT. Encoded protein: CASAEVRNQPQHF.

The rearrangement links TRBV7-2 to TRBJ2-5, with a tentative D call TRBD2 (7 bases). The germline gives CDR1 SGHTA, CDR2 FQGNSA. V dropped 4 bases and J dropped 5 bases, with 17 bases sitting between them. This CDR3 spans 15 amino acids. The CDR3 loop reads CASSSYPGGRETQYF. CDR3 in DNA: TGTGCCAGCAGCTCCTATCCGGGGGGCCGTGAGACCCAGTACTTC. The full variable domain, with the rest looked up from reference TRBV7-2 and TRBJ2-5, is GAGVSQSPSNKVTEKGKDVELRCDPISGHTALYWYRQSLGQGLEFLIYFQGNSAPDKSGLPSDRFSAERTGGSVSTLTIQRTQQEDSAVYLCASSSYPGGRETQYFGPGTRLLVL.

This chain uses TRBV7-2 with TRBJ2-2; 16 positions match TRBD2. CDR3 length: 18 residues. Germline V gene lookup returns CDR1 SGHTA and CDR2 FQGNSA. V lost 6 bases and J lost 4; bases outside the gene matches: 8. Here the CDR3 reads CASRPRGTSGRGTGELFF. CDR3 bases: TGTGCCAGCAGGCCTCGGGGGACTAGCGGGAGGGGCACCGGGGAGCTGTTTTTT.

The chain uses TRBV5-1 and TRBJ2-3; 14 bases match TRBD2. Looked up from germline, CDR1 is SGHRS and CDR2 is YFSETQ. After removal of 6 bases from V and 0 bases from J, the junction contained 6 bases not matched to a gene. The CDR3 consists of 17 residues. CDR3 nucleotides: TGCGCCAGCAACTCGGGACTAGCGGGAGTTAGCACAGATACGCAGTATTTT. Translated: CASNSGLAGVSTDTQYF.

The chain couples TRBV7-8 to TRBJ1-3, with unresolved D. CDR3 length equals 15 residues. Germline lookup yields CDR1 SGHVS and CDR2 FQNEAQ. V lost 5 bases and J 0 bases, leaving 11 bases between the germline ends. CDR3 protein: CASSLRVSSGNTIYF. For the CDR3, the DNA is TGTGCCAGCAGCCTTCGGGTTAGCTCTGGAAACACCATATATTTT.

The genes are TRBV11-3 and TRBJ2-1; 7 positions match TRBD2. Trimming took 6 bases from V and 6 from J; bases not matched to a gene: 5. CDR3 length equals 13 residues. In germline, CDR1 is SGHNT, CDR2 YENEEA. This chain's CDR3 is CASRGGSRNEQFF. CDR3 in DNA: TGTGCCAGCAGGGGCGGGAGCCGCAATGAGCAGTTCTTC.

This clone was seen a single time. This chain links TRBV7-2 with TRBJ2-7, with D possibly matching TRBD2 (6 bases). Trimming took off 4 bases at V and 7 bases at J, with 17 bases between the two ends. The CDR3 contains 14 residues. CDR1 is SGHTA, CDR2 FQGNSA, per germline. The CDR3 reads CASSSGLPSTEQYF. The DNA of the CDR3 is TGTGCCAGCAGCTCGGGACTCCCCTCAACGGAGCAGTACTTC.

The J gene is TRBJ1-4, the V gene TRBV2; D unresolved. The CDR3 has 15 amino acids. From germline, CDR1 is SNHLY and CDR2 FYNNEI. V lost 4 bases, J lost 10 bases, and 19 bases lay in between. Here the CDR3 reads CASSVEATQVGKLFF. The DNA of the CDR3 is TGTGCCAGCAGTGTGGAGGCCACCCAAGTGGGAAAACTGTTTTTT.

This chain joins TRBV7-8 and TRBJ2-3; 12 positions match TRBD2. The germline gives CDR1 SGHVS, CDR2 FQNEAQ. The junction had 8 bases not matched to a gene; V was cut back by 4 bases and J by 6 bases. The length of the CDR3 is 16 residues. As DNA, the CDR3 is TGTGCCAGCAGCTCTAGCGGGGGGGCCGTATACGATACGCAGTATTTT. Its protein product is CASSSSGGAVYDTQYF.

J is TRBJ2-7 and V is TRBV18, with D possibly being TRBD1 (5 bases). Trimming took 0 bases from V and 2 from J, leaving 11 bases between them. The germline V gene encodes CDR1 KGHSH and CDR2 LQKENI. This CDR3 spans 15 amino acids. DNA of the CDR3: TGTGCCAGCTCACCACCGTGGGGCGGCCCCTACGAGCAGTACTTC. Protein product: CASSPPWGGPYEQYF.

The rearrangement joins TRBV27 to TRBJ2-1, with 11 bases matching TRBD2. The germline CDR1 and CDR2 sequences are MNHEY and SMNVEV (reference sequence). This CDR3 region has 17 residues. V gave up 7 bases and J gave up 4 bases; unmatched junction bases: 12. The CDR3 sequence is CASTLVGTSGNYNEQFF. CDR3 nucleotide sequence: TGTGCCAGCACCCTCGTGGGGACTAGCGGTAATTACAATGAGCAGTTCTTC.

This chain links TRBV6-1 with TRBJ2-7, with D possibly matching TRBD1 (6 bases). V was shortened by 1 base and J by 2 bases, with 12 bases between the two germline ends. Germline-derived CDR1 and CDR2 are MNHNS and SASEGT. CDR3 length: 15 residues. The CDR3 DNA reads TGTGCCAGCAGTGAAGGGTCCGGGACACCCTACGAGCAGTACTTC. It yields the protein CASSEGSGTPYEQYF.